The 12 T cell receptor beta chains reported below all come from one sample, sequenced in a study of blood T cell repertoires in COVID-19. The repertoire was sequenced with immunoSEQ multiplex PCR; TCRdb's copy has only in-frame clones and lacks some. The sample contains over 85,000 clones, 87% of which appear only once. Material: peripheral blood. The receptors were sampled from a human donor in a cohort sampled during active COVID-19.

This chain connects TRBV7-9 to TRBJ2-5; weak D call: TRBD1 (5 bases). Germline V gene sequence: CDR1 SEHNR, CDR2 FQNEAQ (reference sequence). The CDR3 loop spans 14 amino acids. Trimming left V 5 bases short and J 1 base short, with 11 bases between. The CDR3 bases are TGTGCCAGCAGCACAGGAGTATTCCAAGAGACCCAGTACTTC. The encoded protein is CASSTGVFQETQYF.

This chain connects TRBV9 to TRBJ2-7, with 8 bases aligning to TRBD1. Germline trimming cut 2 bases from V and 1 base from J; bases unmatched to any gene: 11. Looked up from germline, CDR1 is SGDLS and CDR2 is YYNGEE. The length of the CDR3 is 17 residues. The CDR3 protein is CASSVSYGTGRSYEQYF. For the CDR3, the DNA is TGTGCCAGCAGCGTTAGCTATGGGACAGGACGTTCCTACGAGCAGTACTTC.

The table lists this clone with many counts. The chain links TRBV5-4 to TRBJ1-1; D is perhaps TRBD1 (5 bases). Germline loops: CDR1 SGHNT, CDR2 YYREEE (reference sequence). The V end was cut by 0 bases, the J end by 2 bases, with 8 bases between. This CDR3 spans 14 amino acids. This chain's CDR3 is CASSLARANTEAFF. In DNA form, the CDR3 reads TGTGCCAGCAGCTTGGCCAGGGCTAACACTGAAGCTTTCTTT. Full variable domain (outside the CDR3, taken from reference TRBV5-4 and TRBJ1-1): ETGVTQSPTHLIKTRGQQVTLRCSSQSGHNTVSWYQQALGQGPQFIFQYYREEENGRGNFPPRFSGLQFPNYSSELNVNALELDDSALYLCASSLARANTEAFFGQGTRLTVV.

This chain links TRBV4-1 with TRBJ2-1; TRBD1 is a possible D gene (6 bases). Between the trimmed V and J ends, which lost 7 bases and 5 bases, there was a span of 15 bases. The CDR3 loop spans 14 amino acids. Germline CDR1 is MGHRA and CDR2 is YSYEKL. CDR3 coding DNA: TGCGCCAGCAAACTGGGGGCCGATCACAATGAGCAGTTCTTC. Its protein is CASKLGADHNEQFF.

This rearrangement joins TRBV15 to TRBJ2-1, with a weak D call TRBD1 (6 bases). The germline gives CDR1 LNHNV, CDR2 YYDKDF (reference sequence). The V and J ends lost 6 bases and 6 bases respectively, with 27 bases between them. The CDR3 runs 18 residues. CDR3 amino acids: CATSPLFLSGTLSNEQFF. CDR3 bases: TGTGCCACCAGTCCGTTATTCCTATCCGGGACATTATCCAATGAGCAGTTCTTC.

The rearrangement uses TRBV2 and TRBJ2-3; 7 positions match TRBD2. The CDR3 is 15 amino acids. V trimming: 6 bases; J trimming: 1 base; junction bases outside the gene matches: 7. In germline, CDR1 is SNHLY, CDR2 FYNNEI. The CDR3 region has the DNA TGTGCCAGCAGCCAGAGCGGGACCCGCACAGATACGCAGTATTTT. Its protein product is CASSQSGTRTDTQYF.

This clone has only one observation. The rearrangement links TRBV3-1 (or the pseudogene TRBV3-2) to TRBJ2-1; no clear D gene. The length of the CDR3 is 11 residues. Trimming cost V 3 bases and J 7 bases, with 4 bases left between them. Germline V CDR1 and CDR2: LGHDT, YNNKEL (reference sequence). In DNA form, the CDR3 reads TGTGCCAGCAGCCATCAGAATGAGCAGTTCTTC. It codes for CASSHQNEQFF.

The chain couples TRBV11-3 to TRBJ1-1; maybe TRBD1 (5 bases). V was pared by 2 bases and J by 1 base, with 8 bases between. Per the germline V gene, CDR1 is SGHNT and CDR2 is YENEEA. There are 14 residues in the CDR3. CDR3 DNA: TGTGCCAGCAGCTTACAGGGTACGAACACTGAAGCTTTCTTT. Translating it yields CASSLQGTNTEAFF.

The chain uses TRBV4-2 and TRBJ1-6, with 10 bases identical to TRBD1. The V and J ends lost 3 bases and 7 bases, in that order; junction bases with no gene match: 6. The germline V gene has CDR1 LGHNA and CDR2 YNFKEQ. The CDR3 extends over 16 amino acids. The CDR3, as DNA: TGTGCCAGCAGCCAGGCCGGGACAGGGGTAAATTCACCCCTCCACTTT. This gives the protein CASSQAGTGVNSPLHF.

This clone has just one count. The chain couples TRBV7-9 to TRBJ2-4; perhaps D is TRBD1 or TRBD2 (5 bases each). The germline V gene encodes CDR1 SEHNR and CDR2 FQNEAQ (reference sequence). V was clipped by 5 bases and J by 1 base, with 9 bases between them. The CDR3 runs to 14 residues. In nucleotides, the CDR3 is TGTGCCAGCAGCGTAGAGGGGGCCAAAAACATTCAGTACTTC. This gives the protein CASSVEGAKNIQYF.

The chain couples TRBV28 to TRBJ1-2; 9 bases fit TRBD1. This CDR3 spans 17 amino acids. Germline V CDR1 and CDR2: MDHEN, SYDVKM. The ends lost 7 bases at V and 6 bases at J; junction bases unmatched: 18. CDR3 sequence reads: CASTLLTRQGGADGYTF. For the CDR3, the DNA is TGTGCCAGCACCCTATTGACCAGACAGGGGGGCGCGGATGGCTACACCTTC.

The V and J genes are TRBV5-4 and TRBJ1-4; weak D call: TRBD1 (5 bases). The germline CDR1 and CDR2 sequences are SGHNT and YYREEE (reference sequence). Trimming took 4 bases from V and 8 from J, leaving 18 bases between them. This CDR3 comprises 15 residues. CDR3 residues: CASSTGGQVVEKLFF. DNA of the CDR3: TGTGCCAGCAGCACGGGGGGTCAAGTCGTCGAAAAACTGTTTTTT.